This is a list of T cell receptor beta chains from one sample in a study of Siglec-9 on CD8 T cells in melanoma. Assay: immunoSEQ multiplex PCR; the TCRdb copy retains only in-frame clones and omits some. The table shows around 30,000 clones, with about 80% occurring only once. Specimen: Siglec-9- CD8+ T cells sorted from blood. All receptors derive from a human donor in good health. Each CDR3 is given with its conserved first and last residue. The order of the fields is D gene, clone size, J gene, V gene, CDR3 DNA, CDR3 protein. The D gene is left open where the match is weak. Size values are once, few and many counts, or a class for expanded clones, and some rows have none.

d_call: .
clone_size: .
j_call: TRBJ1-5
v_call: TRBV11-2
cdr3_nt: TGTGCCGGCAGCGAAGACCCGGGCGATTATAGCAATCAGCCCCAGCATTTT
cdr3_aa: CAGSEDPGDYSNQPQHF

d_call: TRBD1
clone_size: .
j_call: TRBJ1-1
v_call: TRBV5-5
cdr3_nt: TGTGCCAGCACCCCCCAGGGGGACACTGAAGCTTTCTTT
cdr3_aa: CASTPQGDTEAFF

d_call: .
clone_size: few
j_call: TRBJ1-5
v_call: TRBV6-1
cdr3_nt: TGTGCCAGCAGTGAAGGGGTTGAGCCCCAGCATTTT
cdr3_aa: CASSEGVEPQHF

d_call: .
clone_size: .
j_call: TRBJ1-5
v_call: TRBV4-1
cdr3_nt: TGCGCCAGCAGCCAAGATTGGGGCCGAGATAGCAATCAGCCCCAGCATTTT
cdr3_aa: CASSQDWGRDSNQPQHF

d_call: .
clone_size: medium-sized
j_call: TRBJ1-1
v_call: TRBV27
cdr3_nt: TGTGCCAGCAGTTTCACGAAGTGGTCGAACACTGAAGCTTTCTTT
cdr3_aa: CASSFTKWSNTEAFF

d_call: TRBD1
clone_size: few
j_call: TRBJ1-1
v_call: TRBV5-6
cdr3_nt: TGTGCCAGCAGCGTGAAGACAGGGGTGGCTTTCTTT
cdr3_aa: CASSVKTGVAFF

d_call: .
clone_size: .
j_call: TRBJ1-5
v_call: TRBV7-9
cdr3_nt: TGTGCCAGCAGCTTTTCGCAGTACAATAGCAATCAGCCCCAGCATTTT
cdr3_aa: CASSFSQYNSNQPQHF

d_call: .
clone_size: .
j_call: TRBJ1-1
v_call: TRBV6-6
cdr3_nt: TGTGCCAGCAGTTTGACCGATTCGAACACTGAAGCTTTCTTT
cdr3_aa: CASSLTDSNTEAFF

d_call: .
clone_size: .
j_call: TRBJ2-7
v_call: TRBV27
cdr3_nt: TGTGCCAGCAGTTTCGGAGACATGTCCTACGAGCAGTACTTC
cdr3_aa: CASSFGDMSYEQYF

d_call: .
clone_size: medium-sized
j_call: TRBJ1-4
v_call: TRBV2
cdr3_nt: TGTGCCAGCAGTGCCGGGGACCCAAGGTGGGAAAAACTGTTTTTT
cdr3_aa: CASSAGDPRWEKLFF

d_call: .
clone_size: .
j_call: TRBJ1-2
v_call: TRBV6-5
cdr3_nt: TGTGCCAGCAGTCCTACCTCGGGGGGTGGCTACACCTTC
cdr3_aa: CASSPTSGGGYTF

d_call: .
clone_size: .
j_call: TRBJ2-1
v_call: TRBV9
cdr3_nt: TGTGCCAGCAGCGTAGTTAACCCCTCAGAGCAGTTCTTC
cdr3_aa: CASSVVNPSEQFF

d_call: .
clone_size: .
j_call: TRBJ2-1
v_call: TRBV30
cdr3_nt: TGTGCCTGGAGTGTAGAGTCAACAGGTGAGCAGTTCTTC
cdr3_aa: CAWSVESTGEQFF

d_call: .
clone_size: .
j_call: TRBJ1-4
v_call: TRBV7-9
cdr3_nt: TGTGCCAGCAGCTTAGGTGGAGGGGGGGACACTAATGAAAAACTGTTTTTT
cdr3_aa: CASSLGGGGDTNEKLFF

d_call: .
clone_size: .
j_call: TRBJ1-3
v_call: TRBV5-1
cdr3_nt: TGCGCCAGCAGCTTGGTAGGGCCTCCCGGAACTGGAAACACCATATATTTT
cdr3_aa: CASSLVGPPGTGNTIYF

d_call: .
clone_size: few
j_call: TRBJ1-2
v_call: TRBV29-1
cdr3_nt: TGCAGCGGGAGGGGAGACTATGGCTACACCTTC
cdr3_aa: CSGRGDYGYTF

d_call: TRBD1
clone_size: few
j_call: TRBJ1-5
v_call: TRBV27
cdr3_nt: TGTGCCAGCAGCATGACAGGGGAACTACTTCCTCAGCCCCAGCATTTT
cdr3_aa: CASSMTGELLPQPQHF

d_call: TRBD1
clone_size: .
j_call: TRBJ1-1
v_call: TRBV19
cdr3_nt: TGTGCCAGTAATCCGACAGGGGGGAATATGAACACTGAAGCTTTCTTT
cdr3_aa: CASNPTGGNMNTEAFF

d_call: .
clone_size: once
j_call: TRBJ1-2
v_call: TRBV5-4
cdr3_nt: TGTGCCAGCAGCTTCTCAGGGAGCTATGGCTACACCTTC
cdr3_aa: CASSFSGSYGYTF

d_call: .
clone_size: .
j_call: TRBJ2-1
v_call: TRBV20-1
cdr3_nt: TGCAGTGCTAGCGACTACAATGAGCAGTTCTTC
cdr3_aa: CSASDYNEQFF

d_call: .
clone_size: few
j_call: TRBJ1-3
v_call: TRBV7-9
cdr3_nt: TGTGCCAGCCCGCAGCTTATATACGGAATCTCTGGAAACACCATATATTTT
cdr3_aa: CASPQLIYGISGNTIYF

d_call: .
clone_size: few
j_call: TRBJ1-5
v_call: TRBV6-1
cdr3_nt: TGTGCCAGCAACCCGGGACTCAATAGCAATCAGCCCCAGCATTTT
cdr3_aa: CASNPGLNSNQPQHF

d_call: .
clone_size: medium-sized
j_call: TRBJ1-1
v_call: TRBV10-1
cdr3_nt: TGCGCCAGTCAGAGGATACCTGAAGCTTTCTTT
cdr3_aa: CASQRIPEAFF

d_call: .
clone_size: once
j_call: TRBJ2-7
v_call: TRBV11-2
cdr3_nt: TGTGCCAGCACCTCCGCGTGGGGGGCCTACGAGCAGTACTTC
cdr3_aa: CASTSAWGAYEQYF

d_call: .
clone_size: .
j_call: TRBJ1-5
v_call: TRBV30
cdr3_nt: TGTGCCTGGAGTGAGACAAGCCTAAATCAGCCCCAGCATTTT
cdr3_aa: CAWSETSLNQPQHF

d_call: .
clone_size: .
j_call: TRBJ1-2
v_call: TRBV6-5
cdr3_nt: TGTGCCAGCAGTTTTAACCCGGGGGCGCGGAATGGCTACACCTTC
cdr3_aa: CASSFNPGARNGYTF

d_call: TRBD1
clone_size: .
j_call: TRBJ1-3
v_call: TRBV6-5
cdr3_nt: TGTGCCAGCAGATTAACAGGGGGGTCTGGAAACACCATATATTTT
cdr3_aa: CASRLTGGSGNTIYF

d_call: .
clone_size: .
j_call: TRBJ1-2
v_call: TRBV10-2
cdr3_nt: TGCGCCAGCAGTGATGGCTATGGCTACACCTTC
cdr3_aa: CASSDGYGYTF

d_call: TRBD1
clone_size: .
j_call: TRBJ2-1
v_call: TRBV9
cdr3_nt: TGTGCCAGCAGCGCCAACAGGGGGCGCAATGAGCAGTTCTTC
cdr3_aa: CASSANRGRNEQFF

d_call: TRBD2
clone_size: .
j_call: TRBJ2-1
v_call: TRBV13
cdr3_nt: TGTGCCAGCAGCCTAAGGACTAGCCACCGCAATGAGCAGTTCTTC
cdr3_aa: CASSLRTSHRNEQFF

d_call: .
clone_size: .
j_call: TRBJ2-1
v_call: TRBV7-8
cdr3_nt: TGTGCCAGCAGCTTAGTTTCGGGGATCTTTCAGCTCAAATACAATGAGCAGTTCTTC
cdr3_aa: CASSLVSGIFQLKYNEQFF

d_call: .
clone_size: once
j_call: TRBJ2-5
v_call: TRBV19
cdr3_nt: TGTGCCAGTAGTATGGGAAGCAGACAGTACCAAGAGACCCAGTACTTC
cdr3_aa: CASSMGSRQYQETQYF

d_call: TRBD2
clone_size: .
j_call: TRBJ2-7
v_call: TRBV9
cdr3_nt: TGTGCCAGCAATGCGGGGGATCTAGGGCACGAGCAGTACTTC
cdr3_aa: CASNAGDLGHEQYF

d_call: .
clone_size: .
j_call: TRBJ1-5
v_call: TRBV5-6
cdr3_nt: TGTGCCAGCAGCTTGCTAGCGGGTAATAGCAATCAGCCCCAGCATTTT
cdr3_aa: CASSLLAGNSNQPQHF

d_call: .
clone_size: .
j_call: TRBJ2-7
v_call: TRBV27
cdr3_nt: TGTGCCAGCAGGAGGGGGGCAGGGGCCTACGAGCAGTACTTC
cdr3_aa: CASRRGAGAYEQYF

d_call: TRBD2
clone_size: .
j_call: TRBJ2-3
v_call: TRBV25-1
cdr3_nt: TGTGCCAGCAGTCCTAGCGGGAGTAGACACACAGATACGCAGTATTTT
cdr3_aa: CASSPSGSRHTDTQYF

d_call: TRBD1
clone_size: .
j_call: TRBJ1-2
v_call: TRBV19
cdr3_nt: TGTGCCAGTATCCCGACAGGGGCGAATCTCTATGGCTACACCTTC
cdr3_aa: CASIPTGANLYGYTF

d_call: TRBD1
clone_size: .
j_call: TRBJ2-7
v_call: TRBV5-1
cdr3_nt: TGCGCCAGCAGCTGGGGACAGGGGCTCTACGAGCAGTACTTC
cdr3_aa: CASSWGQGLYEQYF

d_call: .
clone_size: few
j_call: TRBJ1-1
v_call: TRBV5-1
cdr3_nt: TGCGCCAGCAGCCCGGACAGCTTTAACACTGAAGCTTTCTTT
cdr3_aa: CASSPDSFNTEAFF

d_call: TRBD1
clone_size: .
j_call: TRBJ2-2
v_call: TRBV7-9
cdr3_nt: TGTGCCAGCAGCTTAGTCAGGGGGCAAGTCGGGGAGCTGTTTTTT
cdr3_aa: CASSLVRGQVGELFF

d_call: TRBD2
clone_size: once
j_call: TRBJ2-5
v_call: TRBV7-9
cdr3_nt: TGTGCCAGCAGCACGAACCGGGGAGGGGCCTCCCAAGAGACCCAGTACTTC
cdr3_aa: CASSTNRGGASQETQYF

d_call: TRBD1
clone_size: few
j_call: TRBJ1-1
v_call: TRBV27
cdr3_nt: TGTGCCAGCAGTTTAGCCAGGGGGGAGGATGAAGCTTTCTTT
cdr3_aa: CASSLARGEDEAFF

d_call: .
clone_size: .
j_call: TRBJ1-2
v_call: TRBV9
cdr3_nt: TGTGCCAGCAGCGTGGACCTAGGGGTCAGCGAGGTTGGCTACACCTTC
cdr3_aa: CASSVDLGVSEVGYTF

d_call: TRBD1
clone_size: few
j_call: TRBJ2-7
v_call: TRBV28
cdr3_nt: TGTGCCAGCAGTTCGCCGACCACAAAAGACAGGGCAAAGGCCTACGAGCAGTACTTC
cdr3_aa: CASSSPTTKDRAKAYEQYF

d_call: .
clone_size: .
j_call: TRBJ1-4
v_call: TRBV21-1
cdr3_nt: TGTGCCAGCAGCAAAGCGGGCAGGGAATCAACTAATGAAAAACTGTTTTTT
cdr3_aa: CASSKAGRESTNEKLFF

d_call: .
clone_size: .
j_call: TRBJ1-1
v_call: TRBV19
cdr3_nt: TGTGCCAGTAGTACCCGTTGGGTGAACACTGAAGCTTTCTTT
cdr3_aa: CASSTRWVNTEAFF

d_call: .
clone_size: .
j_call: TRBJ1-6
v_call: TRBV19
cdr3_nt: TGTGCCAGTAGTATAGAAGGACCCGCAGGGGCGAGTTATAATTCACCCCTCCACTTT
cdr3_aa: CASSIEGPAGASYNSPLHF

d_call: .
clone_size: .
j_call: TRBJ1-2
v_call: TRBV29-1
cdr3_nt: TGCAGCGTTGAAGCTCAGGACGTAGCTAACTATGGCTACACCTTC
cdr3_aa: CSVEAQDVANYGYTF